Listed below are T cell receptor beta chains from one sample, sequenced in a study of PD-L1 blockade in urothelial cancer. Measured with immunoSEQ multiplex PCR; TCRdb has only the in-frame clones, and not every one. Here the sample spans about 35,000 clones, around 79% being singletons. The sample here was PBMCs, taken around atezolizumab (anti-PD-L1) treatment. Every receptor here comes from a man in his 70s with urothelial cancer. CDR3s include the opening cysteine and the closing phenylalanine or tryptophan. Each record gives: V gene, D gene, J gene, clone size, CDR3 protein, CDR3 DNA. A D gene is named only where the DNA matches it firmly. Clone sizes are given selectively: once, few, many, or a class where the clone is expanded.

V gene: TRBV21-1; D gene: -; J gene: TRBJ2-1; clone size: -; CDR3 protein: CASSTAGKKDAPKGGLSSYNEQFF; CDR3 DNA: TGTGCCAGCAGCACAGCGGGGAAAAAGGACGCGCCAAAGGGCGGGCTCAGCTCCTACAATGAGCAGTTCTTC
V gene: TRBV7-2; D gene: -; J gene: TRBJ2-7; clone size: -; CDR3 protein: CASSLDTAYEQYF; CDR3 DNA: TGTGCCAGCAGCTTGGACACCGCCTACGAGCAGTACTTC
V gene: TRBV11-2; D gene: -; J gene: TRBJ1-2; clone size: -; CDR3 protein: CASSLVGRGSFYGYTF; CDR3 DNA: TGTGCCAGCAGCTTAGTGGGACGGGGGAGTTTCTATGGCTACACCTTC
V gene: TRBV7-8; D gene: -; J gene: TRBJ1-5; clone size: -; CDR3 protein: CASSLRSGGNQPQHF; CDR3 DNA: TGTGCCAGCAGCTTGAGGTCGGGGGGCAATCAGCCCCAGCATTTT
V gene: TRBV6-6; D gene: -; J gene: TRBJ1-1; clone size: few; CDR3 protein: CASSSTATGNTEAFF; CDR3 DNA: TGTGCCAGCAGCTCCACTGCGACAGGGAACACTGAAGCTTTCTTT
V gene: TRBV4-3; D gene: TRBD2; J gene: TRBJ2-3; clone size: -; CDR3 protein: CASSQKVAGADTQYF; CDR3 DNA: TGCGCCAGCAGCCAAAAAGTAGCGGGAGCGGATACGCAGTATTTT
V gene: TRBV11-2; D gene: TRBD2; J gene: TRBJ2-3; clone size: -; CDR3 protein: CASSLMGGLASTDTQYF; CDR3 DNA: TGTGCCAGCAGCTTAATGGGGGGACTAGCGAGCACAGATACGCAGTATTTT
V gene: TRBV7-8; D gene: TRBD1; J gene: TRBJ2-6; clone size: -; CDR3 protein: CASSLAGGTGSSGANVLTF; CDR3 DNA: TGTGCCAGCAGCTTAGCTGGGGGGACAGGGAGCTCTGGGGCCAACGTCCTGACTTTC
V gene: TRBV7-9; D gene: -; J gene: TRBJ1-1; clone size: -; CDR3 protein: CASSPGHRNTEAFF; CDR3 DNA: TGTGCCAGCAGTCCGGGACATCGGAACACTGAAGCTTTCTTT
V gene: TRBV6-1; D gene: -; J gene: TRBJ2-5; clone size: -; CDR3 protein: CASSEVMWGLQETQYF; CDR3 DNA: TGTGCCAGCAGTGAGGTGATGTGGGGGCTACAAGAGACCCAGTACTTC
V gene: TRBV9; D gene: TRBD1; J gene: TRBJ1-2; clone size: -; CDR3 protein: CASSVGQGGGYTF; CDR3 DNA: TGTGCCAGCAGCGTGGGACAGGGGGGCGGCTACACCTTC
V gene: TRBV6-5; D gene: -; J gene: TRBJ1-1; clone size: -; CDR3 protein: CASSRFRTVNTEAFF; CDR3 DNA: TGTGCCAGCAGTCGCTTTCGGACAGTGAACACTGAAGCTTTCTTT
V gene: TRBV4-3; D gene: TRBD1; J gene: TRBJ2-7; clone size: -; CDR3 protein: CASSQDIIQGTRTYEQYF; CDR3 DNA: TGCGCCAGCAGCCAGGATATTATACAGGGGACCCGAACCTACGAGCAGTACTTC
V gene: TRBV7-6; D gene: TRBD2; J gene: TRBJ2-3; clone size: few; CDR3 protein: CASSLNSGRVTDTQYF; CDR3 DNA: TGTGCCAGCAGCCTTAATAGCGGGAGGGTCACAGATACGCAGTATTTT
V gene: TRBV5-1; D gene: -; J gene: TRBJ1-6; clone size: -; CDR3 protein: CASSLGTANSPLHF; CDR3 DNA: TGCGCCAGCAGCTTGGGGACAGCGAATTCACCCCTCCACTTT
V gene: TRBV19; D gene: TRBD1; J gene: TRBJ1-2; clone size: -; CDR3 protein: CASSIQQGFNYGYTF; CDR3 DNA: TGTGCCAGTAGTATCCAACAGGGGTTTAACTATGGCTACACCTTC
V gene: TRBV11-1; D gene: -; J gene: TRBJ2-7; clone size: -; CDR3 protein: CASSLMGLPSYEQYF; CDR3 DNA: TGTGCCAGCAGCTTAATGGGACTCCCCTCCTACGAGCAGTACTTC
V gene: TRBV6-1; D gene: TRBD2; J gene: TRBJ2-2; clone size: -; CDR3 protein: CASRRGEGELFF; CDR3 DNA: TGTGCCAGCAGACGGGGGGAAGGGGAGCTGTTTTTT
V gene: TRBV7-2; D gene: TRBD2; J gene: TRBJ2-3; clone size: -; CDR3 protein: CASSSLKGRGWTDTQYF; CDR3 DNA: TGTGCCAGCAGCTCCCTCAAAGGGAGGGGATGGACAGATACGCAGTATTTT
V gene: TRBV7-9; D gene: -; J gene: TRBJ1-1; clone size: -; CDR3 protein: CASRIRQNTEAFF; CDR3 DNA: TGTGCCAGCCGAATCAGACAGAACACTGAAGCTTTCTTT
V gene: TRBV19; D gene: -; J gene: TRBJ2-7; clone size: -; CDR3 protein: CASSPGLLISYEQYF; CDR3 DNA: TGTGCCAGTAGTCCGGGACTTCTAATCTCCTACGAGCAGTACTTC
V gene: TRBV7-6; D gene: -; J gene: TRBJ1-2; clone size: large; CDR3 protein: CASSFLRGYGYTF; CDR3 DNA: TGTGCCAGCAGCTTCCTACGGGGTTATGGCTACACCTTC
V gene: TRBV5-4; D gene: -; J gene: TRBJ2-2; clone size: -; CDR3 protein: CASRAGADTGELFF; CDR3 DNA: TGTGCCAGCAGGGCGGGGGCCGATACCGGGGAGCTGTTTTTT
V gene: TRBV19; D gene: -; J gene: TRBJ1-2; clone size: few; CDR3 protein: CASSPTAAYGYTF; CDR3 DNA: TGTGCCAGTAGTCCGACAGCTGCCTATGGCTACACCTTC
V gene: TRBV5-1; D gene: TRBD2; J gene: TRBJ2-3; clone size: -; CDR3 protein: CASKAGGLTDTQYF; CDR3 DNA: TGCGCCAGCAAGGCGGGAGGACTCACAGATACGCAGTATTTT
V gene: TRBV30; D gene: TRBD2; J gene: TRBJ2-5; clone size: -; CDR3 protein: CAWAGLGETQYF; CDR3 DNA: TGTGCCTGGGCGGGACTAGGGGAGACCCAGTACTTC